The rows below give T cell receptor beta chains drawn from one sample of a study of T cell changes during pregnancy in multiple sclerosis. Only in-frame clones appear in the TCRdb table, and some are missing; sequencing was by immunoSEQ multiplex PCR. The table shows approximately 39,000 clones, with around 92% occurring only once. Sequencing was performed on PBMCs (not recorded whether the cells were cultured). The receptors were gathered from a female donor with multiple sclerosis, enrolled in a pregnancy study. Each CDR3 is given with its conserved first and last residue. A D gene is named only where the DNA matches it firmly. Part of the rows lack a size; the others show once, few, many or a class for expanded clones.

v_call,clone_size,j_call,d_call,cdr3_aa,cdr3_nt
TRBV7-2,.,TRBJ2-5,TRBD1,CASSADREETQYF,TGTGCCAGCAGCGCGGACAGGGAGGAGACCCAGTACTTC
TRBV5-1,.,TRBJ1-2,.,CASSIAGDGYTF,TGCGCCAGCAGCATAGCAGGGGATGGCTACACCTTC
TRBV27,.,TRBJ1-1,.,CASTIGNTEAFF,TGTGCCAGCACCATTGGGAACACTGAAGCTTTCTTT
TRBV6-1,.,TRBJ1-2,.,CASTEGHSYGYTF,TGTGCCAGCACCGAGGGACACTCCTATGGCTACACCTTC
TRBV11-2,once,TRBJ1-3,.,CASSLFWEGDGNTIYF,TGTGCCAGCAGCTTATTTTGGGAGGGTGATGGAAACACCATATATTTT
TRBV10-1,.,TRBJ2-5,TRBD2,CASPILGLELETQYF,TGCGCCAGTCCAATACTAGGACTAGAATTGGAGACCCAGTACTTC
TRBV5-4,.,TRBJ2-7,.,CASSRSYEQYF,TGTGCCAGCAGCCGCAGCTACGAGCAGTACTTC
TRBV7-8,.,TRBJ2-3,TRBD1,CASFRDRGSDTQYF,TGTGCCAGTTTTAGGGACAGGGGTTCCGATACGCAGTATTTT
TRBV6-5,.,TRBJ1-2,.,CASSYRRNGEDGYTF,TGTGCCAGCAGTTATAGGAGAAACGGCGAGGATGGCTACACCTTC
TRBV6-6,once,TRBJ1-2,.,CASSPTGYDGYTF,TGTGCCAGCAGTCCTACAGGGTACGATGGCTACACCTTC
TRBV25-1,.,TRBJ2-4,TRBD2,CASSPGGRGDIQYF,TGTGCCAGCAGTCCTGGCGGGAGGGGGGACATTCAGTACTTC
TRBV5-1,.,TRBJ2-1,.,CASSFGDSTANEQFF,TGCGCCAGCAGCTTTGGGGACTCAACCGCGAATGAGCAGTTCTTC
TRBV20-1,.,TRBJ1-3,.,CSARTGNTIYF,TGCAGTGCTAGAACTGGAAACACCATATATTTT
TRBV7-2,.,TRBJ2-5,.,CASSLGLGYETQYF,TGTGCCAGCAGCTTAGGGTTGGGTTACGAGACCCAGTACTTC
TRBV11-3,.,TRBJ2-1,.,CASSVKTDYNEQFF,TGTGCCAGCAGCGTCAAGACGGACTACAATGAGCAGTTCTTC
TRBV11-2,.,TRBJ2-2,.,CASSLPQLGEAGELFF,TGTGCCAGCAGCTTACCGCAATTAGGGGAGGCCGGGGAGCTGTTTTTT
TRBV19,few,TRBJ1-2,TRBD1,CASSIGQGAAGYTF,TGTGCCAGTAGTATCGGACAGGGGGCTGCTGGCTACACCTTC
TRBV6-5,.,TRBJ2-5,TRBD2,CASSYRAGGGQETQYF,TGTGCCAGCAGTTACCGGGCGGGAGGGGGGCAAGAGACCCAGTACTTC
TRBV28,.,TRBJ1-1,.,CASGGLNTEAFF,TGTGCCAGCGGGGGATTGAACACTGAAGCTTTCTTT
TRBV7-9,.,TRBJ2-3,.,CASSPLRPGRTDTQYF,TGTGCCAGCAGCCCCCTAAGGCCAGGGCGCACAGATACGCAGTATTTT
TRBV27,.,TRBJ1-1,.,CASSLSRDNMNTEAFF,TGTGCCAGCAGTTTGTCGCGGGACAACATGAACACTGAAGCTTTCTTT
TRBV4-1,.,TRBJ1-2,.,CASSQERLRMEGYTF,TGCGCCAGCAGCCAAGAACGGCTGAGAATGGAGGGCTACACCTTC
TRBV7-2,.,TRBJ2-5,TRBD2,CASSQTSGSLGETQYF,TGTGCCAGCAGCCAGACTAGCGGGAGTCTAGGAGAGACCCAGTACTTC
TRBV27,.,TRBJ2-6,.,CASSTGRVSGANVLTF,TGTGCCAGCAGTACCGGTCGAGTCTCTGGGGCCAACGTCCTGACTTTC
TRBV19,.,TRBJ2-3,.,CASSISSGHGNTQYF,TGTGCCAGTAGTATATCCAGCGGACACGGGAATACGCAGTATTTT
TRBV6-4,.,TRBJ1-2,.,CASSVSTGLTVYGYTF,TGTGCCAGCAGTGTCTCCACAGGGCTCACGGTCTATGGCTACACCTTC
TRBV6-1,once,TRBJ2-1,TRBD1,CASSDPGQRGNNEQFF,TGTGCCAGCAGTGACCCGGGACAGAGAGGGAACAATGAGCAGTTCTTC
TRBV5-6,.,TRBJ1-2,.,CASSLFDGYTF,TGTGCCAGCAGCTTGTTTGATGGCTACACCTTC
TRBV7-2,.,TRBJ2-7,.,CASSEQGNPYEQYF,TGTGCCAGCAGCGAGCAGGGGAACCCCTACGAGCAGTACTTC
TRBV30,.,TRBJ1-3,.,CALDNGKTGNTIYF,TGTGCCCTGGACAACGGAAAAACTGGAAACACCATATATTTT
TRBV10-2,.,TRBJ1-2,TRBD1,CASRALTGDAGYTF,TGCGCCAGCAGGGCCTTGACAGGGGATGCGGGCTACACCTTC
TRBV4-3,.,TRBJ2-5,TRBD1,CASSQGGDRAGETQYF,TGCGCCAGCAGCCAAGGGGGTGACAGGGCTGGAGAGACCCAGTACTTC
TRBV7-2,.,TRBJ1-4,.,CATRSGVEEKLFF,TGTGCCACCCGGTCGGGGGTAGAGGAAAAACTGTTTTTT
TRBV5-4,once,TRBJ2-7,.,CASSFYQGMVHEQYF,TGTGCCAGCAGCTTCTATCAGGGGATGGTGCACGAGCAGTACTTC
TRBV4-1,once,TRBJ2-7,.,CASSPGRGGLGYEQYF,TGCGCCAGCAGCCCGGGGAGGGGGGGCCTCGGTTACGAGCAGTACTTC
TRBV2,.,TRBJ2-7,TRBD2,CASSDGGRHSGSLYEQYF,TGTGCCAGCAGTGATGGGGGCCGGCATAGCGGGAGCTTGTACGAGCAGTACTTC
TRBV27,.,TRBJ2-2,TRBD2,CASNRTSDTLPCTGELFF,TGTGCCAGCAATCGGACTAGCGATACTCTGCCGTGCACCGGGGAGCTGTTTTTT
TRBV5-1,.,TRBJ2-7,.,CASSLSAAVGEQYF,TGCGCCAGCAGCCTGTCCGCAGCCGTCGGCGAGCAGTACTTC
TRBV5-1,.,TRBJ1-1,.,CASSLGELRAEAFF,TGCGCCAGCAGCTTGGGGGAGCTCAGGGCTGAAGCTTTCTTT
TRBV6-1,.,TRBJ2-7,.,CASSGTLQSYEQYF,TGTGCCAGCAGTGGGACTTTGCAGTCCTACGAGCAGTACTTC
TRBV14,.,TRBJ2-7,.,CASSLGGGGYEQYF,TGTGCCAGCAGCCTTGGGGGCGGGGGCTACGAGCAGTACTTC
TRBV18,.,TRBJ2-7,.,CASSGSYFSLNDYEQYF,TGTGCCAGCTCAGGGAGTTATTTTAGTCTCAACGACTACGAGCAGTACTTC
TRBV5-6,.,TRBJ2-3,TRBD2,CASSSRGTSGRADTQYF,TGTGCCAGCAGCTCACGTGGGACTAGCGGGAGGGCAGATACGCAGTATTTT
TRBV5-1,.,TRBJ1-1,.,CASSYRERTEAFF,TGCGCCAGCAGCTACAGGGAGCGCACTGAAGCTTTCTTT
TRBV6-5,.,TRBJ1-1,.,CASSYDVRDPEAFF,TGTGCCAGCAGTTACGACGTCAGGGACCCTGAAGCTTTCTTT
TRBV19,.,TRBJ2-5,TRBD2,CASSIDREGLETQYF,TGTGCCAGTAGTATAGACCGGGAGGGCTTAGAGACCCAGTACTTC